This T cell receptor beta chain was identified in a study of blood T cell repertoires in COVID-19. Turning to the study itself: From T cells, B-cell-depleted T cells, or PBMCs came the material, which was cDNA or gDNA.

As originally analysed: Counts of nucleated cells, estimated from reference gene primer amplification, were obtained. Libraries were prepared by immunoSEQ multiplex PCR; TCRdb keeps only in-frame clonotypes and omits some of them. The V and J calls and clone size come from that table; D and trimming were worked out from the DNA. The sample includes about 97,000 clones, approximately 91% of them seen just once. The receptor's source is a man between 18 and 29 years old with acute or convalescent COVID-19. Sequencing was done on a sample of peripheral blood.

CDR3 bases: TGTGCCAGCAGGGGACAGGGTGACGAAAAACTGTTTTTT. Protein product: CASRGQGDEKLFF. The rearrangement uses TRBV12-3 or TRBV12-4 and TRBJ1-4, with 9 bases that match TRBD1. The junction had 4 bases not matched to a gene; V was cut back by 6 bases and J by 8 bases. The CDR3 contains 13 residues.